This is a list of T cell receptor beta chains from one sample in a study of CXCR3-negative and CXCR3-positive naive CD8 T cells. From the 5' RACE reads, TCRdb lists one entry per CDR3 protein and no DNA. This listing includes approximately 49,000 distinct CDR3 sequences. Sequencing was carried out using memory CD8+ T cells from blood. The source of these receptors is a human donor in good health. Some clones in this sample may be carry-over from other donors' samples. Both conserved end residues are part of each CDR3. The size field is filled for only some rows; it gives once, few, many or a size class.

NA TRBJ2-7 13 TRBV6-5 CASSNGHSYEQYF
NA TRBJ2-7 13 TRBV20-1 CSADQGIRYEQYF
NA TRBJ2-7 15 TRBV7-6 CASSHPGQGSYEQYF
NA TRBJ2-1 14 TRBV7-9 CASSPGGSYNEQFF
NA TRBJ2-3 16 TRBV5-1 CASSLAAGGNTDTQYF
NA TRBJ2-7 14 TRBV20-1 CSARATTRVDEQYF
NA TRBJ2-5 12 TRBV29-1 CSVAGGEQTQYF
NA TRBJ1-2 11 TRBV20-1 CSASGEGGYTF
NA TRBJ1-1 13 TRBV7-9 CASSLPGNTEAFF
medium-sized TRBJ2-5 16 TRBV15 CATSRDFSGGAETQYF
NA TRBJ2-3 13 TRBV29-1 CSVELQGEDTQYF
NA TRBJ2-7 14 TRBV20-1 CSAHGGGEPYEQYF
NA TRBJ2-5 12 TRBV29-1 CSVTGFDQTQYF
NA TRBJ1-1 16 TRBV15 CATSRDFSDGYTEAFF
NA TRBJ2-2 14 TRBV6-6 CASSYTGESGELFF
NA TRBJ2-1 15 TRBV7-9 CASSPRLSSYNEQFF
NA TRBJ2-1 16 TRBV10-3 CAISESSRDLYNEQFF
NA TRBJ1-2 16 TRBV20-1 CSARRGKEPFNYGYTF
NA TRBJ2-1 15 TRBV28 CASSFAGATYNEQFF
NA TRBJ2-3 15 TRBV7-2 CASSPTSGSPDTQYF
NA TRBJ2-7 13 TRBV28 CASTKRRDFEQYF
NA TRBJ2-1 15 TRBV25-1 CAGSYDRGPNNEQFF
NA TRBJ1-5 13 TRBV6-5 CASSYSEVQPQHF
NA TRBJ2-2 11 TRBV12-5 CASQGTGELFF
NA TRBJ2-3 14 TRBV12-3/TRBV12-4 CASSPSQGADTQYF
NA TRBJ1-1 15 TRBV6-5 CASSYSYRGNTEAFF
NA TRBJ2-1 12 TRBV6-2/TRBV6-3 CASSVSTAEQFF
NA TRBJ2-5 20 TRBV4-1 CASSQDLQLDRSNGRETQYF